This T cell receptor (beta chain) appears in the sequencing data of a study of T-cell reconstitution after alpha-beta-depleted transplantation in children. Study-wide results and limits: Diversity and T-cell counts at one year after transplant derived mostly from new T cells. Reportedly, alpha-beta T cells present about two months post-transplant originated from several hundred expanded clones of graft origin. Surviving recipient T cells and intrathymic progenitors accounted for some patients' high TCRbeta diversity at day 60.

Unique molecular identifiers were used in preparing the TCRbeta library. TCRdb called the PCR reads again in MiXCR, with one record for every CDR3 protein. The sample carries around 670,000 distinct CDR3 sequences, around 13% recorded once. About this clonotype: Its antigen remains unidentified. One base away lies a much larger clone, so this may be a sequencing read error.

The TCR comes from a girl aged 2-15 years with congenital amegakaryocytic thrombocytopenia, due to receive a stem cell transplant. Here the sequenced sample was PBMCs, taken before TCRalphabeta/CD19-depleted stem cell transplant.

In DNA form, the CDR3 reads TGTGCCAGCAGTTTCGGGACACGACCTGACCAAGAGACCCAGTACTTC. Its protein is CASSFGTRPDQETQYF. The chain recombines TRBV6-2 or TRBV6-3 with TRBJ2-5, with a tentative D call TRBD1 (6 bases). The CDR3 sequence is 16 residues long. V was shortened by 4 bases and J by 0 bases, with 15 bases between the two germline ends. CDR1 and CDR2 (germline): MNHEY, SVGEGT.